The 4 T cell receptor beta chains below all came from one sample that was sequenced in a study of neurological immune-mediated disorders. The time point: longitudinal time-point 1 (baseline). Each CDR3 protein gets one entry after TCRdb re-called the 5' RACE reads with MiXCR. Of approximately 70,000 distinct CDR3 sequences in the sample, roughly 10% were seen once. The sample comprised PBMCs. These TCRs come from a man aged 25 to 40 in good health.

The chain joins TRBV6-5 to TRBJ2-1; D remains ambiguous. Trimming cost V 2 bases and J 9 bases, with 20 bases left between them. CDR3 length: 16 amino acids. Germline values: CDR1 MNHEY, CDR2 SVGAGI. The CDR3 reads CASSYPTHRSWGEQFF. The CDR3 coding sequence is TGTGCCAGCAGTTACCCCACCCATCGGTCCTGGGGTGAGCAGTTCTTC.

This clonotype was seen many times. The CDR3 bases are TGTGCCAGCAAGATATACGAGGGCCTTAGCACAGATACGCAGTATTTT. It translates to CASKIYEGLSTDTQYF. V and J are TRBV6-5 and TRBJ2-3; D perhaps matches TRBD2 (5 bases). Germline CDR1 and CDR2: MNHEY and SVGAGI. Trimming cost V 7 bases and J 0 bases, with 17 bases left between them. The CDR3 spans 16 residues.

This clonotype was seen ten or more times. V is TRBV12-3 or TRBV12-4 and J is TRBJ2-7; 12 positions agree with TRBD2. With 6 bases clipped from V and 1 base from J, the junction kept 1 base outside the gene matches. The CDR3 is made up of 14 amino acids. CDR3 in DNA: TGTGCCAGCAGGGGGACTAGCGGGTCCTACGAGCAGTACTTC. Protein: CASRGTSGSYEQYF.

This clonotype was detected many times. The chain combines TRBV6-5 with TRBJ2-2; no firm D call. The V end was cut by 0 bases, the J end by 7 bases, with 15 bases between. The CDR3 is made up of 16 amino acids. The germline V gene encodes CDR1 MNHEY and CDR2 SVGAGI. DNA of the CDR3: TGTGCCAGCAGTTACTCGAGTTGGCAAAACCTCGGGGAGCTGTTTTTT. Translated: CASSYSSWQNLGELFF.